One sample yielded the 31 T cell receptor beta chains listed below, sequenced in a study of identical twins. MiXCR, run by TCRdb on the 5' RACE reads, gives a single entry per CDR3 protein. This repertoire shows about 660,000 distinct CDR3 sequences, 8.5% to 9.5% found once; its top ten account for 0.75% to 1%. The data were also submitted as part of a second study, on yellow fever vaccine responses in identical twins.

Material for sequencing was PBMCs. These receptors all come from a woman aged 18-29 years in good health.

This clonotype was observed at least ten times. This chain uses TRBV7-2 with TRBJ2-1; 9 bases match TRBD2. The CDR3 length is 15 residues. CDR1 is SGHTA, CDR2 FQGNSA, per germline. V was pared by 5 bases and J by 3 bases, with 5 bases of the junction left unmatched. The CDR3 is CASSPGLAFYNEQFF. The CDR3, as DNA: TGTGCCAGCAGCCCGGGACTAGCCTTCTACAATGAGCAGTTCTTC.

The table lists this clonotype with many counts. The DNA for the CDR3 is TGCGCCAGCAGCCACTCGGGCGAGACCTACAATGAGCAGTTCTTC. Translating gives CASSHSGETYNEQFF. The V call is TRBV5-1, the J call TRBJ2-1; the D is unclear. The CDR3 has 15 residues. V was pared by 4 bases and J by 2 bases, with 13 bases between. Germline V gene sequence: CDR1 SGHRS, CDR2 YFSETQ.

This clonotype was picked up a small number of times. The J gene is TRBJ2-5, the V gene TRBV4-3, with 7 nucleotides matching TRBD2. The CDR3 length is 16 residues. With V trimmed by 0 bases and J by 0 bases, 4 bases remained unmatched. Germline CDR1 is LGHNA and CDR2 is YSLEER. As DNA, the CDR3 is TGCGCCAGCAGCCAAGATTCGGGGGGACACCAAGAGACCCAGTACTTC. Encoded protein: CASSQDSGGHQETQYF.

V and J are TRBV25-1 and TRBJ2-3; 8 bases are a match to TRBD2. V shed 2 bases, J shed 3 bases, and the junction held 13 bases outside the gene matches. Germline CDR1 MGHDK, CDR2 SYGVNS. This CDR3 comprises 18 residues. As DNA, the CDR3 is TGTGCCAGCAGTGAAACGGGGAACGGGGGGGCCGTGACAGATACGCAGTATTTT. As protein: CASSETGNGGAVTDTQYF.

A few counts support this clonotype. The rearrangement links TRBV4-1 to TRBJ2-5; tentatively, D is TRBD1 or TRBD2 (6 bases each). The CDR3 length is 12 residues. V dropped 6 bases and J dropped 5 bases, with 10 bases sitting between them. The germline CDR1 and CDR2 sequences are MGHRA and YSYEKL. This CDR3 is CASSGGLETQYF. CDR3 in DNA: TGCGCCAGCAGTGGGGGGCTGGAGACCCAGTACTTC.

This clonotype occurred many times. The chain links TRBV20-1 to TRBJ1-1, with a tentative D call TRBD1 (5 bases). V gave up 8 bases and J gave up 3 bases, with 16 bases separating them. Germline CDR1 reads DFQATT; CDR2 reads SNEGSKA (reference sequence). This CDR3 is built from 13 residues. The chain's CDR3 is CSSPRGLYTEAFF. For the CDR3, the DNA is TGCAGTTCACCGCGGGGGTTATACACTGAAGCTTTCTTT.

This clonotype turned up a few times. The J gene is TRBJ2-2, the V gene TRBV7-3, with TRBD2 matching 9 bases. Unmatched junction bases numbered 12, after V lost 5 bases and J lost 2 bases. Germline V gene sequence: CDR1 SGHTA, CDR2 FQGTGA. The CDR3 has 18 amino acids. CDR3 in amino acids: CASSPERLAVPNTGELFF. CDR3 sequence (DNA): TGTGCCAGCAGCCCGGAACGACTAGCGGTCCCCAACACCGGGGAGCTGTTTTTT.

The V gene is TRBV7-6, the J gene TRBJ2-5; 8 bases line up with TRBD2. The CDR3 consists of 17 residues. CDR1 is SGHVS and CDR2 is FNYEAQ in the germline V gene. The V and J ends lost 1 base and 3 bases, in that order; junction bases with no gene match: 10. CDR3 nucleotides: TGTGCCAGCAGCTTAGTGCCTAGCGGGCGCGATAAAGAGACCCAGTACTTC. Translated, it gives CASSLVPSGRDKETQYF.

This clonotype was found a few times. The rearrangement joins TRBV11-2 to TRBJ2-7, with 10 nucleotides matching TRBD1. Germline V gene lookup returns CDR1 SGHAT and CDR2 FQNNGV. The CDR3 is 17 amino acids. With V trimmed by 0 bases and J by 2 bases, 7 bases remained unmatched. CDR3 region: CASSLEGGTGEPYEQYF. Written as DNA, the CDR3 is TGTGCCAGCAGCTTAGAAGGGGGGACAGGGGAACCCTACGAGCAGTACTTC. Full variable domain (remainder filled in from reference TRBV11-2 and TRBJ2-7): EAGVAQSPRYKIIEKRQSVAFWCNPISGHATLYWYQQILGQGPKLLIQFQNNGVVDDSQLPKDRFSAERLKGVDSTLKIQPAKLEDSAVYLCASSLEGGTGEPYEQYFGPGTRLTVT.

This clonotype occurred many times. This chain uses TRBV3-1 with TRBJ2-1, with 8 bases identical to TRBD2. The CDR3 spans 17 residues. The germline CDR1 and CDR2 sequences are LGHDT and YNNKEL (reference sequence). With 0 bases clipped from V and 4 bases from J, the junction kept 8 bases outside the gene matches. The CDR3 sequence is CASSQDLGLDIYNEQFF. As DNA, the CDR3 is TGTGCCAGCAGCCAAGATTTGGGACTAGACATTTACAATGAGCAGTTCTTC.

The chain carries TRBV25-1 and TRBJ1-2; D is unclear. The V gene lost 7 bases and the J gene lost 4 bases, with 13 bases spanning the gap. CDR1 is MGHDK and CDR2 is SYGVNS in the germline V gene. The CDR3 contains 13 residues. CDR3 protein: CASTLWEGYGYTF. The CDR3 nucleotides read TGTGCCAGCACCCTATGGGAGGGCTATGGCTACACCTTC.

This chain joins TRBV3-1 and TRBJ1-5, with a tentative D call TRBD1 (6 bases). V gave up 1 base and J gave up 5 bases, with 15 bases separating them. This CDR3 spans 16 amino acids. Germline V CDR1 and CDR2: LGHDT, YNNKEL (reference sequence). CDR3 amino acids: CASSQGVGGGYQPQHF. Written as DNA, the CDR3 is TGTGCCAGCAGCCAAGGGGTTGGGGGCGGGTATCAGCCCCAGCATTTT.

The rearrangement links TRBV7-8 to TRBJ2-3; D not certain. This CDR3 region has 16 residues. V lost 6 bases and J 4 bases, leaving 20 bases between the germline ends. Germline assignment: CDR1 SGHVS and CDR2 FQNEAQ. CDR3 in amino acids: CASSPRLHRGPDTQYF. For the CDR3, the DNA is TGTGCCAGCAGTCCCAGACTCCACCGAGGCCCAGATACGCAGTATTTT. The whole variable domain, remainder taken from reference TRBV7-8 and TRBJ2-3, is GAGVSQSPRYKVAKRGQDVALRCDPISGHVSLFWYQQALGQGPEFLTYFQNEAQLDKSGLPSDRFFAERPEGSVSTLKIQRTQQEDSAVYLCASSPRLHRGPDTQYFGPGTRLTVL.

The chain uses TRBV20-1 and TRBJ2-5; 8 nucleotides match TRBD1. From germline, CDR1 is DFQATT and CDR2 SNEGSKA (reference sequence). This CDR3 contains 12 residues. Germline trimming cut 6 bases from V and 5 bases from J; bases unmatched to any gene: 5. This CDR3 reads CSARGQLETQYF. CDR3 bases: TGCAGTGCCAGGGGGCAACTCGAGACCCAGTACTTC.

The CDR3 nucleotides read TGTGCCAGCAGTGAAGACCCCCAGGGGAACGAGCAGTACTTC. Its protein is CASSEDPQGNEQYF. This chain uses TRBV25-1 with TRBJ2-7; possible D gene TRBD1, 6 bases. The CDR3 is 14 residues long. Trimming pared 2 bases from V and 5 bases from J, leaving 13 bases between. The germline gives CDR1 MGHDK, CDR2 SYGVNS.

This clonotype was seen at least ten times. The chain combines TRBV27 with TRBJ2-7, with D perhaps TRBD1 or TRBD2 (6 bases each). V shed 3 bases and J shed 7 bases, with 19 bases lying between them. The germline gives CDR1 MNHEY, CDR2 SMNVEV (reference sequence). CDR3 length: 15 amino acids. The CDR3 sequence is CASSFLPLGAGEQYF. The CDR3 DNA is TGTGCCAGCAGTTTCCTCCCCTTGGGGGCGGGGGAGCAGTACTTC.

The V call is TRBV4-1, the J call TRBJ2-3, with 9 positions matching TRBD2. Per germline, CDR1 MGHRA and CDR2 YSYEKL. The V segment lost 4 bases and the J segment 4 bases; nucleotides outside the gene matches: 9. The CDR3 has 16 residues. CDR3 nucleotides: TGCGCCAGCAGCCTCGGGACTAGCAGACCCCCAGATACGCAGTATTTT. Translating gives CASSLGTSRPPDTQYF.

This clonotype was found a few times. V and J are TRBV11-3 and TRBJ2-1; D unclear. Trimming removed 0 bases from V and 5 bases from J, with 11 bases in between. This CDR3 has 15 residues. Germline values: CDR1 SGHNT, CDR2 YENEEA. The CDR3 region is CASSLDQALDNEQFF. The CDR3 coding sequence is TGTGCCAGCAGCTTAGATCAGGCGCTCGACAATGAGCAGTTCTTC.

The V and J genes are TRBV29-1 and TRBJ2-1; 13 positions agree with TRBD2. V trimming: 3 bases; J trimming: 9 bases; junction bases outside the gene matches: 11. The CDR3 consists of 16 residues. Germline V CDR1 and CDR2: SQVTM, ANQGSEA. The CDR3 nucleotides are TGCAGCGTTGAGGGAATCGGGACTAGCGGGATGGGTGAGCAGTTCTTC. Translation: CSVEGIGTSGMGEQFF.

This clonotype was seen a few times. The V gene is TRBV6-5, the J gene TRBJ2-7, with TRBD1 identical over 12 bases. This CDR3 is built from 16 residues. Germline CDR1 is MNHEY and CDR2 is SVGAGI. J gave up 5 bases and V 1 base, and 6 bases lay outside the gene matches. The CDR3 DNA follows: TGTGCCAGCAGTTACTACCGGGACAGGGGGCCAGACGAGCAGTACTTC. Protein product: CASSYYRDRGPDEQYF.

This clonotype was counted at least ten times. J is TRBJ2-7 and V is TRBV12-3 or TRBV12-4; D unresolved. Trimming took off 5 bases at V and 6 bases at J, with 11 bases between the two ends. There are 12 residues in the CDR3. CDR3 bases: TGTGCCAGCAGTCCTTTCGGGTCCGAGCAGTACTTC. Encoded protein: CASSPFGSEQYF.

On this clonotype itself: It may be a read error: a sequence one base away is much more abundant. This sequence joins TRBV27 and TRBJ2-3; D is uncertain. Trimming pared 8 bases from V and 5 bases from J, leaving 17 bases between. The CDR3 contains 14 residues. Germline CDR1 MNHEY, CDR2 SMNVEV (reference sequence). CDR3 bases: TGTGCCAGCGCATCCCTTGAAGTCAAAGATACGCAGTATTTT. As protein: CASASLEVKDTQYF.

The table lists this clonotype with many counts. The chain joins TRBV2 to TRBJ2-1; 8 bases map to TRBD1. The CDR3 sequence is 16 residues long. J lost 0 bases, V lost 10 bases, and 11 bases had no gene match. Germline V CDR1 and CDR2: SNHLY, FYNNEI. The CDR3 bases are TGTGCCATGACCAAAACAGGGGGGAGCTCCTACAATGAGCAGTTCTTC. It codes for CAMTKTGGSSYNEQFF.

This clonotype showed up many times. The chain couples TRBV24-1 to TRBJ2-1; 11 nucleotides match TRBD2. The CDR3 sequence is 16 residues long. J lost 4 bases, V lost 2 bases, and 3 bases had no gene match. The germline V gene encodes CDR1 KGHDR and CDR2 SFDVKD. CDR3 nucleotide sequence: TGTGCCACCAGTGATTCGGGACTAGCGGTTTACAATGAGCAGTTCTTC. Its translation is CATSDSGLAVYNEQFF.

This clonotype was counted only a few times. The gene calls are TRBV14 and TRBJ1-2, with D tentatively TRBD1 (5 bases). Trimming pared 0 bases from V and 8 bases from J, leaving 13 bases between. CDR3 size: 14 residues. CDR1 is SGHDN and CDR2 is FVKESK in the germline V gene. CDR3 nucleotides: TGTGCCAGCAGCCAAGAGGGGAGCCCAGGGGGCTACACCTTC. Encoded protein: CASSQEGSPGGYTF.

The chain employs TRBV20-1 and TRBJ2-7; either TRBD1 or TRBD2 may supply D (5 bases each). This CDR3 is 10 amino acids long. Germline CDR1 reads DFQATT; CDR2 reads SNEGSKA (reference sequence). Trimming left V 4 bases short and J 7 bases short, with 8 bases between. The CDR3 spells CSATWGEQYF. The CDR3, as DNA: TGCAGTGCTACCTGGGGGGAGCAGTACTTC.

This clonotype was detected a few times. V and J are TRBV25-1 and TRBJ2-5, with a tentative D call TRBD1 (5 bases). The CDR3 extends over 15 amino acids. From germline, CDR1 is MGHDK and CDR2 SYGVNS. Trimming left V 1 base short and J 4 bases short, with 13 bases between. CDR3 loop: CASSEWKGSGETQYF. In DNA, the CDR3 is TGTGCCAGCAGTGAATGGAAGGGGTCCGGAGAGACCCAGTACTTC.

This clonotype was observed a few times. The V gene is TRBV27, the J gene TRBJ2-7; possibly TRBD1 for D (5 bases). Germline V gene lookup returns CDR1 MNHEY and CDR2 SMNVEV (reference sequence). V lost 4 bases and J lost 0, with 7 bases in between. This CDR3 is 13 amino acids long. The CDR3 region is CASSWGASYEQYF. CDR3 sequence (DNA): TGTGCCAGCAGTTGGGGCGCCTCCTACGAGCAGTACTTC.

The gene calls are TRBV20-1 and TRBJ2-3, with TRBD2 matching 7 bases. Germline lookup yields CDR1 DFQATT and CDR2 SNEGSKA (reference sequence). V shed 0 bases and J 4 bases; nucleotides not matched to a gene: 13. CDR3 size: 17 residues. The CDR3 DNA follows: TGCAGTGCTAGAGAAGGCGGGAGCGGACTAGGGGCAGATACGCAGTATTTT. Protein product: CSAREGGSGLGADTQYF.

V is TRBV6-1 and J is TRBJ2-1; tentatively, D is TRBD2 (5 bases). Germline V gene data show CDR1 as MNHNS and CDR2 as SASEGT. V lost 7 bases and J 8 bases, leaving 18 bases between the germline ends. The CDR3 spans 14 residues. The CDR3 reads CASTPGVGSDEQFF. For the CDR3, the DNA is TGTGCCAGCACCCCCGGAGTGGGGAGTGATGAGCAGTTCTTC.

This clonotype was seen ten or more times. J is TRBJ2-5 and V is TRBV11-2, with 11 bases fitting TRBD2. This CDR3 is 16 amino acids long. V was pared by 6 bases and J by 4 bases, with 10 bases of the junction left unmatched. Per the germline V gene, CDR1 is SGHAT and CDR2 is FQNNGV. CDR3 DNA: TGTGCCAGCAGTACGACTAGCGGGACAGTGGGAGAGACCCAGTACTTC. It codes for CASSTTSGTVGETQYF. Drawing the rest from reference TRBV11-2 and TRBJ2-5, the complete variable domain is EAGVAQSPRYKIIEKRQSVAFWCNPISGHATLYWYQQILGQGPKLLIQFQNNGVVDDSQLPKDRFSAERLKGVDSTLKIQPAKLEDSAVYLCASSTTSGTVGETQYFGPGTRLLVL.